The 19 T cell receptor beta chains below were found in one sample sequenced in a study of shared clonotypes between healthy human individuals. TCRdb's table, derived via immunoSEQ multiplex PCR, lists solely in-frame clones and lacks some. The sample has roughly 720,000 clones, about nine tenths seen once. The sample consisted of memory CD8+ T cells from PBMCs. Subset in this sample: CD45RO+ cells pooled with CCR7-negative TemRA cells. These TCRs come from a man aged 18 to 29 in good health. Some clones in this sample may be carry-over from other donors' samples.

The chain is built from TRBV4-1 and TRBJ2-5; the match to TRBD2 covers 11 bases. The J call may be incorrect, as the DNA end agrees better with TRBJ2-7. The CDR3 has 15 residues. The germline V gene encodes CDR1 MGHRA and CDR2 YSYEKL. CDR3 sequence: CASSEGLAGPYEQYF. CDR3 DNA sequence: TGCGCCAGCAGCGAAGGACTAGCGGGCCCCTACGAGCAGTACTTC.

This chain uses TRBV27 with TRBJ2-7, with D hard to call. CDR3 length equals 18 residues. Trimming took off 5 bases at V and 3 bases at J, with 26 bases between the two ends. Germline CDR1 MNHEY, CDR2 SMNVEV (reference sequence). CDR3 DNA sequence: TGTGCCAGCAGTCCTACAGATACGGCATACCGGAGAGTCTACGAGCAGTACTTC. This encodes CASSPTDTAYRRVYEQYF.

The chain joins TRBV7-9 to TRBJ2-1; maybe TRBD2 (7 bases). V lost 5 bases to trimming and J lost 8 bases, with 19 bases between them. The CDR3 loop spans 15 amino acids. The V gene's germline CDR1 is SEHNR and CDR2 FQNEAQ (reference sequence). CDR3 in DNA: TGTGCCAGCAGCCCCGGAGGGGGGGCGAATCATGAGCAGTTCTTC. It yields the protein CASSPGGGANHEQFF. The variable domain in full, completed from reference TRBV7-9 and TRBJ2-1, reads DTGVSQNPRHKITKRGQNVTFRCDPISEHNRLYWYRQTLGQGPEFLTYFQNEAQLEKSRLLSDRFSAERPKGSFSTLEIQRTEQGDSAMYLCASSPGGGANHEQFFGPGTRLTVL.

V gene TRBV4-2 combines with J gene TRBJ2-7; a weak D match, TRBD1 (6 bases). The CDR3 extends over 15 amino acids. Germline CDR1 is LGHNA and CDR2 is YNFKEQ. Trimming shortened V by 3 bases and J by 3 bases, and 15 bases separated the two germline ends. Written as DNA, the CDR3 is TGTGCCAGCAGCCACCTCGGGACATCTAACTACGAGCAGTACTTC. Amino acids: CASSHLGTSNYEQYF.

The chain carries TRBV27 and TRBJ2-7; 7 nucleotides line up with TRBD1. Germline lookup yields CDR1 MNHEY and CDR2 SMNVEV (reference sequence). After removal of 5 bases from V and 3 bases from J, the junction contained 7 bases not matched to a gene. CDR3 length: 14 amino acids. The CDR3 here is CASSQGGAFYEQYF. In DNA form, the CDR3 reads TGTGCCAGCAGTCAAGGGGGCGCTTTCTACGAGCAGTACTTC.

J is TRBJ1-1 and V is TRBV7-9; D perhaps matches TRBD1 (5 bases). The CDR3 is 14 residues long. Germline lookup yields CDR1 SEHNR and CDR2 FQNEAQ (reference sequence). V lost 5 bases and J lost 3, with 13 bases in between. The CDR3 DNA sequence: TGTGCCAGCAGCCCCGGGGTAGGGGACACTGAAGCTTTCTTT. Encoded protein: CASSPGVGDTEAFF.

The chain couples TRBV25-1 to TRBJ2-7; no definite D call. There are 12 residues in the CDR3. Trimming shortened V by 8 bases and J by 0 bases, and 8 bases separated the two germline ends. Germline CDR1 is MGHDK and CDR2 is SYGVNS. CDR3 sequence: CASEEISYEQYF. The CDR3 DNA sequence: TGTGCCAGCGAGGAGATCTCCTACGAGCAGTACTTC.

The rearrangement links TRBV7-2 to TRBJ1-2; D not certain. The CDR3 totals 10 residues. Germline lookup yields CDR1 SGHTA and CDR2 FQGNSA. The V and J ends lost 3 bases and 11 bases respectively, with 7 bases between them. CDR3 nucleotides: TGTGCCAGCAGCTTGGGCGGGTACACCTTC. It translates to CASSLGGYTF.

The chain carries TRBV28 and TRBJ2-7; D is unclear. Trimming cost V 4 bases and J 0 bases, with 13 bases left between them. Germline CDR1 and CDR2: MDHEN and SYDVKM. The CDR3 length is 15 residues. CDR3 amino acids: CASSSTDPISYEQYF. The CDR3 nucleotides are TGTGCCAGCAGTTCCACAGATCCCATCTCCTACGAGCAGTACTTC.

The J gene is TRBJ2-3, the V gene TRBV7-8; D gene ambiguous. CDR3 length equals 12 residues. Trimming left V 3 bases short and J 3 bases short, with 4 bases between. Germline CDR1 and CDR2: SGHVS and FQNEAQ. The CDR3 sequence is CASSFETDTQYF. The CDR3 DNA reads as TGTGCCAGCAGCTTTGAGACAGATACGCAGTATTTT. Full variable domain (rest looked up from reference TRBV7-8 and TRBJ2-3): GAGVSQSPRYKVAKRGQDVALRCDPISGHVSLFWYQQALGQGPEFLTYFQNEAQLDKSGLPSDRFFAERPEGSVSTLKIQRTQQEDSAVYLCASSFETDTQYFGPGTRLTVL.

This chain links TRBV2 with TRBJ2-7; the match to TRBD2 covers 8 bases. The germline V gene has CDR1 SNHLY and CDR2 FYNNEI. Trimming took 2 bases from V and 5 from J; bases not matched to a gene: 11. This CDR3 spans 16 amino acids. CDR3 in DNA: TGTGCCAGCAGTGAAAATCCCGGGAGGGGGGCCCACGAGCAGTACTTC. As protein: CASSENPGRGAHEQYF.

The chain couples TRBV5-6 to TRBJ2-5; D may be TRBD1 (5 bases). The CDR3 has 15 amino acids. V gave up 4 bases and J gave up 0 bases, with 13 bases separating them. Germline-derived CDR1 and CDR2 are SGHDT and YYEEEE. The CDR3 DNA is TGTGCCAGCAGCCCTAGGCAGGGCCACCAAGAGACCCAGTACTTC. Encoded protein: CASSPRQGHQETQYF.

This clone is medium-sized by share. The chain is built from TRBV2 and TRBJ1-2; D remains ambiguous. The germline V gene has CDR1 SNHLY and CDR2 FYNNEI. The CDR3 runs to 12 residues. V lost 6 bases and J 4 bases, leaving 9 bases between the germline ends. CDR3 protein: CASSPGFYGYTF. For the CDR3, the DNA is TGTGCCAGCAGCCCCGGGTTCTATGGCTACACCTTC.

This sequence joins TRBV27 and TRBJ2-7, with D unclear. CDR1 MNHEY and CDR2 SMNVEV come from the germline V gene (reference sequence). V gave up 3 bases and J gave up 0 bases, with 15 bases separating them. The CDR3 length is 16 residues. The CDR3 DNA reads TGTGCCAGCAGTTTTAGTATGGGTCACTCCTCCTACGAGCAGTACTTC. Its protein product is CASSFSMGHSSYEQYF.

This sequence joins TRBV7-3 and TRBJ2-1, with 8 bases that match TRBD2. The CDR3 totals 15 residues. Trimming cost V 5 bases and J 4 bases; bases outside gene matches: 7. From germline, CDR1 is SGHTA and CDR2 FQGTGA. The CDR3 coding sequence is TGTGCCAGCAGCCTTAGCGGGATATCATACAATGAGCAGTTCTTC. Translation: CASSLSGISYNEQFF.

The CDR3 loop reads CASSPGIAYEQYF. Here the CDR3 DNA reads TGTGCCAGCAGCCCCGGGATCGCCTACGAGCAGTACTTC. The chain employs TRBV7-3 and TRBJ2-7; possible D gene TRBD2, 5 bases. The CDR3 runs 13 residues. With 5 bases removed from V and 2 bases from J, the gap between germline ends came to 10 bases. Germline loops: CDR1 SGHTA, CDR2 FQGTGA.

The chain links TRBV28 to TRBJ1-2; TRBD1 is a possible D gene (5 bases). From germline, CDR1 is MDHEN and CDR2 SYDVKM. V was cut by 6 bases and J by 3 bases, with 11 bases left in between. The CDR3 has 13 residues. The CDR3 spells CASSPDSYYGYTF. As DNA, the CDR3 is TGTGCCAGCAGCCCTGACAGCTACTATGGCTACACCTTC.

V gene TRBV7-9 combines with J gene TRBJ2-5; possibly TRBD2 for D (5 bases). The end of the DNA is better explained by TRBJ2-7, so the J call may be wrong. This CDR3 contains 14 residues. Per the germline V gene, CDR1 is SEHNR and CDR2 is FQNEAQ (reference sequence). CDR3 sequence reads: CASRMRVFSYEQYF. CDR3 DNA: TGTGCCAGCAGAATGAGGGTCTTCTCCTACGAGCAGTACTTC.

The chain joins TRBV7-2 to TRBJ2-7; D is unclear. Germline CDR1 is SGHTA and CDR2 is FQGNSA. The CDR3 has 14 amino acids. V was cut by 4 bases and J by 3 bases, with 13 bases left in between. Here the CDR3 reads CASSSRTHDYEQYF. The CDR3 DNA reads as TGTGCCAGCAGCTCCCGCACACACGACTACGAGCAGTACTTC.